This record covers a single T cell receptor delta chain. Antigen unknown. The template was reverse-transcribed extracted RNA. CDR3 amplicons came from multiplex PCR with pooled V-gene forward and constant-region reverse primers. TCRdb fed the multiplex PCR reads into CATT to redo clone calling. The repertoire has around 20,000 delta-chain clones, 6.5% to 10% of them found once; the top ten carry about 0.9%. Looked up from germline, CDR1 is TSWWSYY and CDR2 is QGS. V gave up 4 bases and J gave up 0 bases, with 42 bases separating them. This CDR3 region has 25 residues. These data originate in a study of Vδ1+ human thymocytes. Alphabeta T cells were depleted, then CD3+ Vdelta1+ Vdelta2- thymocytes were FACS-sorted. Broader study findings: Despite high sort purity, about 20% of thymic T cell receptor delta sequences were Vdelta2. In the thymus, TRG and TRD repertoires looked highly polyclonal with Gaussian CDR3 lengths. Donors shared many TRG clonotypes but few TRD clonotypes.

V usage is TRDV1 and J usage is TRDJ1, with D possibly matching TRDD2 (9 bases). The source material was Vdelta1+ gamma-delta thymocytes from the thymus. The sample's subset: FACS-sorted CD3+ TCRalphabeta- TCRVdelta1+ TCRVdelta2- thymocytes. This TCR was sampled from a child under three years old who had congenital heart surgery. CDR3 DNA sequence: TGTGCTCTTGGGGGGGTACAAGCCATATCCCTCCTTCCTACCGGGGGATATCAGTACACCGATAAACTCATCTTT. Its translation: CALGGVQAISLLPTGGYQYTDKLIF.